Listed below are T cell receptor beta chains from one sample, sequenced in a study of OX40 agonist ivuxolimab in advanced cancers. The table came from immunoSEQ multiplex PCR; TCRdb's copy has only in-frame clones and leaves some out. The sample shows about 60,000 clones, about 86% of them seen only once. The sample here was CD4+ or CD8+ T cells sorted from blood, taken in a trial of the OX40 agonist ivuxolimab. Receptors originate from an adult with an advanced solid tumor such as melanoma, head and neck, liver or kidney cancer. Both conserved end residues are part of each CDR3. Each record gives: J gene, clone size, V gene, CDR3 protein. Size tells how often a clone was seen (once, few, many) or the class of an expanded clone, and some rows leave it out.

TRBJ2-1	NA	TRBV19	CASSKLGSAYNEQFF
TRBJ1-3	NA	TRBV18	CASSGQPMASSGNTIYF
TRBJ1-5	NA	TRBV2	CASSERHNNQPQHF
TRBJ2-1	NA	TRBV29-1	CSVEKTGGIGEQFF
TRBJ1-4	NA	TRBV10-2	CASSELYGRAGDATNEKLFF
TRBJ1-1	NA	TRBV5-1	CASSLEMGRVTEAFF
TRBJ1-4	NA	TRBV9	CASSVGQPHNEKLFF
TRBJ1-2	NA	TRBV6-4	CASTVTSGSYGYTF
TRBJ1-6	NA	TRBV19	CASSIVGYNSPLHF
TRBJ1-2	NA	TRBV6-5	CASSYRGVGYTF
TRBJ1-1	NA	TRBV19	CASSPPQGAYTEAFF
TRBJ1-1	few	TRBV19	CASSIDGGQREAFF
TRBJ2-7	few	TRBV5-4	CASSLKAGGREQYF
TRBJ2-1	few	TRBV5-4	CASSAEGTRVRSYNEQFF
TRBJ1-5	NA	TRBV7-9	CASSGGQGWNQPQHF
TRBJ2-5	NA	TRBV11-1	CASSRTPGRKETQYF
TRBJ1-1	NA	TRBV19	CASSWDRGVNTEAFF
TRBJ2-6	NA	TRBV18	CASSPQKGLRRLSGANVLTF
TRBJ2-5	NA	TRBV10-3	CAISTGTSAETQYF
TRBJ1-4	NA	TRBV7-2	CASSLGGPKKKLFF
TRBJ2-3	NA	TRBV30	CAARRGVVTDTQYF
TRBJ1-1	NA	TRBV27	CASSFGTLNTEAFF
TRBJ2-1	NA	TRBV19	CASKTTRYTNEQFF
TRBJ2-2	NA	TRBV6-5	CASSYLGTGELFF
TRBJ2-7	NA	TRBV5-1	CASSPAGDREQYF
TRBJ1-1	NA	TRBV7-2	CASSPGPGMNTEAFF
TRBJ2-3	NA	TRBV27	CASSLKQPPGLAGGGQYF
TRBJ1-2	NA	TRBV7-9	CASSLAHQTTGYSRGYTF
TRBJ1-1	NA	TRBV21-1	CASSPRQGPSEIPEAFF
TRBJ1-1	NA	TRBV5-1	CASNEITGMNTEAFF
TRBJ2-7	medium-sized	TRBV5-6	CASSLGSVGYEQYF
TRBJ2-3	NA	TRBV10-1	CASRRGPGDTQYF
TRBJ2-7	NA	TRBV9	CASSVSGQGAYEQYF
TRBJ2-7	NA	TRBV6-6	CASSRGTVGAYEQYF
TRBJ1-1	NA	TRBV18	CASSSRLTEMNTEAFF
TRBJ1-1	NA	TRBV7-6	CASSFAGNTEAFF
TRBJ1-2	NA	TRBV5-1	CASSLPGQGISGYTF
TRBJ2-7	NA	TRBV19	CASSIVSGNEQYF
TRBJ2-3	NA	TRBV7-2	CASSFSGGDGTQYF
TRBJ1-5	NA	TRBV10-3	CAISEASGASNQPQHF
TRBJ1-5	few	TRBV11-2	CASSTQGNQPQHF
TRBJ2-3	NA	TRBV19	CASSIASTDTQYF
TRBJ2-5	NA	TRBV18	CASSPQGIQETQYF
TRBJ2-3	NA	TRBV5-1	CASSLGRTDTQYF
TRBJ2-7	NA	TRBV25-1	CASREGQGIYEQYF
TRBJ1-5	NA	TRBV5-6	CASSLAGGQYNQPQHF
TRBJ1-1	few	TRBV6-5	CASSYSGPRGKAFF
TRBJ2-5	NA	TRBV7-2	CASSHPGMGTQYF
TRBJ1-2	NA	TRBV5-6	CASSWVGQGDYGYTF
TRBJ1-3	NA	TRBV7-2	CASSLGHSSLSSGNTIYF
TRBJ2-3	NA	TRBV5-1	CASSPGLAGYRTDTQYF
TRBJ1-6	once	TRBV15	CATSRDRAVNSPLHF